This is a list of T cell receptor beta chains from one sample in a study of regulatory T cells in long-lasting Graves disease. TCRdb fed the multiplex PCR reads into MiXCR, producing one record per CDR3 protein. The sample consists of 650,000 to 700,000 distinct CDR3 sequences, about 32% of them appearing once. Source: peripheral blood mononuclear cells (PBMCs), taken when the disease was refractory, from a patient treated with antithyroid drugs. These receptors were obtained from a female donor with Graves disease. Each CDR3 is given with its conserved first and last residue. A D gene is named only where the DNA matches it firmly. A row's size may be missing; if present it is once, few, many or a size class.

j_call: TRBJ1-4
v_call: TRBV30
clone_size: -
d_call: -
cdr3_aa: CAWSGRGEKLFF
cdr3_nt: TGTGCCTGGAGTGGCAGGGGAGAAAAACTGTTTTTT

j_call: TRBJ1-3
v_call: TRBV19
clone_size: -
d_call: -
cdr3_aa: CASSIPVENTIYF
cdr3_nt: TGTGCCAGTAGTATACCCGTGGAGAACACCATATATTTT

j_call: TRBJ2-5
v_call: TRBV28
clone_size: many
d_call: -
cdr3_aa: CASSLSGLGETQYF
cdr3_nt: TGTGCCAGCAGTTTATCGGGGTTAGGTGAGACCCAGTACTTC

j_call: TRBJ2-7
v_call: TRBV6-1
clone_size: few
d_call: -
cdr3_aa: CASSRNTGAYEQYF
cdr3_nt: TGTGCCAGCAGCCGCAACACAGGAGCCTACGAGCAGTACTTC

j_call: TRBJ2-7
v_call: TRBV5-4
clone_size: few
d_call: TRBD1
cdr3_aa: CASSLVGTGAYEQYF
cdr3_nt: TGTGCCAGCAGCTTGGTCGGGACAGGAGCCTACGAGCAGTACTTC

j_call: TRBJ2-1
v_call: TRBV19
clone_size: -
d_call: -
cdr3_aa: CASKPGLGPSYNEQFF
cdr3_nt: TGTGCCAGTAAGCCAGGGTTGGGGCCCTCCTACAATGAGCAGTTCTTC

j_call: TRBJ2-2
v_call: TRBV7-3
clone_size: once
d_call: TRBD1
cdr3_aa: CASSFEPGQGVTGELFF
cdr3_nt: TGTGCCAGCAGCTTCGAACCGGGACAGGGGGTCACCGGGGAGCTGTTTTTT

j_call: TRBJ1-5
v_call: TRBV30
clone_size: -
d_call: TRBD1
cdr3_aa: CAWSGDSGSNQPQHF
cdr3_nt: TGTGCCTGGAGTGGGGACAGTGGGAGCAATCAGCCCCAGCATTTT

j_call: TRBJ1-1
v_call: TRBV28
clone_size: few
d_call: TRBD1
cdr3_aa: CASSTVDRGWGRAFF
cdr3_nt: TGTGCCAGCAGTACGGTCGACAGGGGTTGGGGTCGAGCTTTCTTT

j_call: TRBJ2-7
v_call: TRBV15
clone_size: many
d_call: -
cdr3_aa: CATSRDRGFSYEQYF
cdr3_nt: TGTGCCACCAGCAGAGATCGTGGGTTCTCCTACGAGCAGTACTTC